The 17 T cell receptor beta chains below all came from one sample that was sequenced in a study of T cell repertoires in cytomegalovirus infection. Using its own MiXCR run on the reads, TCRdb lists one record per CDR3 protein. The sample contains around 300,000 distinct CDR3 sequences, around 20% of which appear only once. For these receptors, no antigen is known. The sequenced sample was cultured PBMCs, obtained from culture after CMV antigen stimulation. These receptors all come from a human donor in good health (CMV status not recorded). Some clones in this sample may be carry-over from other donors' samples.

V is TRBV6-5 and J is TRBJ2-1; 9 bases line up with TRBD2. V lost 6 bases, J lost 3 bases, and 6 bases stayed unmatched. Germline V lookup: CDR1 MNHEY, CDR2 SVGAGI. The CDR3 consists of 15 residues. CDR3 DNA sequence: TGTGCCAGCAGACGCGGGACTAGCAGCTACAATGAGCAGTTCTTC. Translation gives CASRRGTSSYNEQFF.

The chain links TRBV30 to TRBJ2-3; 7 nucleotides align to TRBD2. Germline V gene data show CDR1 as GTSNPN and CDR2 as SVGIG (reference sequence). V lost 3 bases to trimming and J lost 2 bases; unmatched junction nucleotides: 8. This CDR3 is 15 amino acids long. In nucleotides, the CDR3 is TGTGCCTGGAGCGTGGGAGGGCGAAACACAGATACGCAGTATTTT. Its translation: CAWSVGGRNTDTQYF.

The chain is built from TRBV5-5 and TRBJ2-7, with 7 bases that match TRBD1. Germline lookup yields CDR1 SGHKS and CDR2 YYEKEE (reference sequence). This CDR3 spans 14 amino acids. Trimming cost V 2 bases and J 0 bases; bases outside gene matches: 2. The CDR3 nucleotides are TGTGCCAGCAGCTTCACAGGGGCCTCCTACGAGCAGTACGTC. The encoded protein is CASSFTGASYEQYV.

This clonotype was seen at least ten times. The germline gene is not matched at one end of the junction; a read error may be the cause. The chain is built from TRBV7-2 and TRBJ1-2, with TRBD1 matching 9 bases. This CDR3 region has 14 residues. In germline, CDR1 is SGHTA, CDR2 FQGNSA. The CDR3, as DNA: TGTGCCAGCAACTGGACCCCGGGACAGGGTCGGGCTTTCTTC. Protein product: CASNWTPGQGRAFF. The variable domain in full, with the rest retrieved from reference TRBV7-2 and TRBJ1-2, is GAGVSQSPSNKVTEKGKDVELRCDPISGHTALYWYRQSLGQGLEFLIYFQGNSAPDKSGLPSDRFSAERTGGSVSTLTIQRTQQEDSAVYLCASNWTPGQGRAFFGSGTRLTVV.

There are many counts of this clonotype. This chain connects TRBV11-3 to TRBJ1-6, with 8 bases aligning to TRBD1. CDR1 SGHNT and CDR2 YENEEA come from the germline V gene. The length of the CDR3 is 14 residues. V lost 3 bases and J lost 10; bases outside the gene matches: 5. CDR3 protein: CASSFGQGYSPLHF. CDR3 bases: TGTGCCAGCAGCTTTGGACAGGGTTACTCACCCCTCCACTTT.

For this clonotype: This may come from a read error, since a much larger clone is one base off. CDR3 sequence reads: CATSDGQGWITGELCF. The CDR3 nucleotides are TGTGCCACCAGTGACGGCCAGGGTTGGATAACCGGGGAGCTGTGTTTT. The chain carries TRBV24-1 and TRBJ2-2; D is tentatively TRBD1 or TRBD2 (5 bases each). Germline values: CDR1 KGHDR, CDR2 SFDVKD. The CDR3 length is 16 residues.

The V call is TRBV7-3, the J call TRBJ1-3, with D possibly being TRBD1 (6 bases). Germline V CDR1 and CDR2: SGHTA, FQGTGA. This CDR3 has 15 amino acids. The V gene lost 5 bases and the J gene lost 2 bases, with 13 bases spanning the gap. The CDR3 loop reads CASSLPQGTGNTIYF. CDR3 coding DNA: TGTGCCAGCAGCCTACCTCAGGGGACTGGAAACACCATATATTTT.

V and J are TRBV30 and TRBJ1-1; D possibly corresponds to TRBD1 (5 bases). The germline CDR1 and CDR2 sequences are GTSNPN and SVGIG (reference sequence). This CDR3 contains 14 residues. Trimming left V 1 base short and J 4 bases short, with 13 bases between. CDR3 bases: TGTGCCTGGAGTGGACCTCGGGGGGGCACTGAAGCTTTCTTT. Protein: CAWSGPRGGTEAFF.

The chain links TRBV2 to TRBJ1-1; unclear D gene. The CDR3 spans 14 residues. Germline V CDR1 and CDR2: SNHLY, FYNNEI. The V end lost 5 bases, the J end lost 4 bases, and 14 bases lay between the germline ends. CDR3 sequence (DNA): TGTGCCAGCAGTAGGGAGGTCGCCAGCACTGAAGCTTTCTTT. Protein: CASSREVASTEAFF.

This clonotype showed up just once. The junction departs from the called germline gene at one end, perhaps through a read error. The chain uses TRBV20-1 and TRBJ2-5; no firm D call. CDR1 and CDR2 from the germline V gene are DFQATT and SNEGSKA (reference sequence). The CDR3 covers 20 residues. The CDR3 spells CSAAPTHKGRSRSKEESQYF. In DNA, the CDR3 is TGCAGTGCCGCCCCCACTCACAAGGGAAGGTCGCGTAGCAAAGAAGAGTCCCAGTACTTC.

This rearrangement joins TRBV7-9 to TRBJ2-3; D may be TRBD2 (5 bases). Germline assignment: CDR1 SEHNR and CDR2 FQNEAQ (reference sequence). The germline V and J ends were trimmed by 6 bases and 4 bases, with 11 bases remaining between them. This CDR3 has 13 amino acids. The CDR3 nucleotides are TGTGCCAGCAGGGAGGTAGCAGCAGATACGCAGTATTTT. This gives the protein CASREVAADTQYF.

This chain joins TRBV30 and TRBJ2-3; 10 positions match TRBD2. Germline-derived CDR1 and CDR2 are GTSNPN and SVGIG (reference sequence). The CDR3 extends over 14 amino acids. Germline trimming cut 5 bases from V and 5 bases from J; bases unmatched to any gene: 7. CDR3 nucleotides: TGTGCCTGGGGGAAGAGCGGGGGGGTAGATACGCAGTATTTT. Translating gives CAWGKSGGVDTQYF.

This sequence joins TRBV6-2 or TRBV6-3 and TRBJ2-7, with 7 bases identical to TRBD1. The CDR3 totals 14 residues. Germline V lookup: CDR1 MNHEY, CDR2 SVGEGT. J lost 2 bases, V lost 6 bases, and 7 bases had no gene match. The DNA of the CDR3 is TGTGCCAGCAGACGACAGGGTTTGACCTACGAGCAGTACGTC. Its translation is CASRRQGLTYEQYV.

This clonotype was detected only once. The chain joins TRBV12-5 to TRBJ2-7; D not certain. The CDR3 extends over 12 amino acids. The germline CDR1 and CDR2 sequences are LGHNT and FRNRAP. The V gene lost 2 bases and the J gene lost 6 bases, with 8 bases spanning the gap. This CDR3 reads CASGLSTREQYF. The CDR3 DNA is TGTGCTAGTGGTTTGTCCACCCGCGAGCAGTACTTC.

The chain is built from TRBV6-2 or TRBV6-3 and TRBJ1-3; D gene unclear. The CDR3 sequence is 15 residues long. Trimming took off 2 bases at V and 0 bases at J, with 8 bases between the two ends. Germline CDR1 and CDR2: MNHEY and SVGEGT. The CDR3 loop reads CASSYVRFSGNTIYF. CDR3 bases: TGTGCCAGCAGTTACGTGCGGTTCTCTGGAAACACCATATATTTT.

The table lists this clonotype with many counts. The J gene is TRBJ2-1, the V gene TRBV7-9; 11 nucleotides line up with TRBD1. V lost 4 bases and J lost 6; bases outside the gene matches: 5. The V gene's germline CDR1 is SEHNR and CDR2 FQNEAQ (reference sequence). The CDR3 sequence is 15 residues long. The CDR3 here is CASSWDRGSANEQFF. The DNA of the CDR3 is TGTGCCAGCAGCTGGGACAGGGGGTCCGCCAATGAGCAGTTCTTC.

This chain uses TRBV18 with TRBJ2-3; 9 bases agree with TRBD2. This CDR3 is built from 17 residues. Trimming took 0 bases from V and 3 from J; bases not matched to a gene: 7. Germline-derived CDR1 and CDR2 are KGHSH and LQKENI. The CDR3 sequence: CASSPPSSGTLTDTQYF. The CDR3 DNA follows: TGTGCCAGCTCACCACCCTCTAGCGGGACACTAACAGATACGCAGTATTTT. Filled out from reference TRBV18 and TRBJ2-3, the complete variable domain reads NAGVMQNPRHLVRRRGQEARLRCSPMKGHSHVYWYRQLPEEGLKFMVYLQKENIIDESGMPKERFSAEFPKEGPSILRIQQVVRGDSAAYFCASSPPSSGTLTDTQYFGPGTRLTVL.